Sequencing of this T cell receptor (beta chain) was carried out in a study of long-term antiretroviral therapy in people with HIV. Study-wide context: Sampling started about a decade before the 2015 immediate-ART recommendation. The study's findings and limits: With ART, diversity went up but was still lower than in transplant donor controls.

The CDR3 runs 13 residues. Between the trimmed V and J ends, which lost 3 bases and 7 bases, there was a span of 7 bases. Germline loops: CDR1 MRHNA, CDR2 SNTAGT. By share, this clone counts as medium-sized. Its target is unknown. Running of the v3.0 immunoSEQ assay took place at survey level. Repertoires were generated with immunoSEQ multiplex PCR, while TCRdb's copy carries only in-frame clones and drops some. Of about 18,000 clones listed, about nine tenths were seen once; the top ten hold 8.5% to 10%. Specimens held roughly 0.9-11 million cryopreserved PBMC prior to DNA extraction. The sequencing used unsorted PBMCs, collected 3 years after starting antiretroviral therapy. The gene calls are TRBV6-4 and TRBJ1-6, with D unresolved. The source of this sequence is a man aged 45-60 years with HIV. The CDR3 coding sequence is TGTGCCAGCAGTGATGGGTGGAATTCACCCCTCCACTTT. Amino acids: CASSDGWNSPLHF.